The 29 T cell receptor beta chains below all came from one sample that was sequenced in a study of radiotherapy plus CTLA-4 blockade in lung cancer. Sequencing was performed with immunoSEQ multiplex PCR; in TCRdb, only in-frame clones are kept and a portion is missing. Found here are about 35,000 clones, more than 80% of them singletons; the top ten hold about 5.6%. Source: peripheral blood, taken from a patient treated with radiotherapy plus ipilimumab. The origin of the receptors is a human donor with non-small cell lung cancer who had stable disease on radiotherapy plus ipilimumab.

CDR3 residues: CASRGDRAYEQYF. Here the CDR3 DNA reads TGTGCCAGTAGAGGGGACAGGGCCTACGAGCAGTACTTC. The V and J genes are TRBV19 and TRBJ2-5; 9 positions agree with TRBD1. The J call may be wrong; the DNA end is better matched by TRBJ2-7. The CDR3 is 13 residues long. Germline loops: CDR1 LNHDA, CDR2 SQIVND (reference sequence).

This chain joins TRBV27 and TRBJ2-6, with D perhaps TRBD1 (6 bases). This CDR3 has 19 amino acids. Germline lookup yields CDR1 MNHEY and CDR2 SMNVEV (reference sequence). V was pared by 0 bases and J by 1 base, with 16 bases between. Here the CDR3 reads CASSLSRTETSSGANVLTF. In DNA, the CDR3 is TGTGCCAGCAGTTTATCCCGGACAGAGACGTCTTCTGGGGCCAACGTCCTGACTTTC.

The chain combines TRBV6-5 with TRBJ2-1, with TRBD2 matching over 10 bases. The V and J ends lost 5 bases and 10 bases, in that order; junction bases with no gene match: 11. The CDR3 runs 15 residues. Germline V gene data show CDR1 as MNHEY and CDR2 as SVGAGI. For the CDR3, the DNA is TGTGCCAGCAGTCCTCAAGCGGGAGGGCCTCGGGAGCAGTTCTTC. Translating gives CASSPQAGGPREQFF.

The chain links TRBV28 to TRBJ2-1; 10 nucleotides agree with TRBD2. Germline CDR1 MDHEN, CDR2 SYDVKM. This CDR3 spans 15 amino acids. V trimming: 7 bases; J trimming: 2 bases; junction bases outside the gene matches: 5. CDR3 amino acids: CASTTGTSAYNEQFF. CDR3 bases: TGTGCCAGCACAACCGGGACTAGCGCCTACAATGAGCAGTTCTTC.

This clone was detected once. V gene TRBV2 combines with J gene TRBJ2-1; the D gene is possibly TRBD2 (6 bases). The V and J ends lost 1 base and 7 bases respectively, with 17 bases between them. The CDR3 loop spans 16 amino acids. Germline CDR1 SNHLY, CDR2 FYNNEI. CDR3 coding DNA: TGTGCCAGCAGTGAAGGGGGAGGCAGGGCGGGGAATGAGCAGTTCTTC. Its protein is CASSEGGGRAGNEQFF. The full variable domain, in which reference TRBV2 and TRBJ2-1 provide the parts outside the CDR3, is EPEVTQTPSHQVTQMGQEVILRCVPISNHLYFYWYRQILGQKVEFLVSFYNNEISEKSEIFDDQFSVERPDGSNFTLKIRSTKLEDSAMYFCASSEGGGRAGNEQFFGPGTRLTVL.

The chain couples TRBV9 to TRBJ2-6; possible D gene TRBD2, 6 bases. Trimming took 7 bases from V and 5 from J, leaving 22 bases between them. Looked up from germline, CDR1 is SGDLS and CDR2 is YYNGEE. The CDR3 totals 17 residues. DNA of the CDR3: TGTGCCAGCGGGGGGACGTACTCAAACAGTCGGGCCAACGTCCTGACTTTC. Translating gives CASGGTYSNSRANVLTF.

The chain is built from TRBV19 and TRBJ2-7; the match to TRBD2 covers 12 bases. This CDR3 contains 15 residues. The V gene end was trimmed by 2 bases and the J gene end by 2 bases; junction bases not matched to a gene: 1. Germline CDR1 is LNHDA and CDR2 is SQIVND (reference sequence). The CDR3 reads CASSIRTSGTYEQYF. The CDR3, as DNA: TGTGCCAGTAGTATAAGGACTAGCGGGACCTACGAGCAGTACTTC.

This chain joins TRBV30 and TRBJ2-7, with D possibly matching TRBD2 (5 bases). Germline V lookup: CDR1 GTSNPN, CDR2 SVGIG (reference sequence). The CDR3 runs to 11 residues. Trimming removed 2 bases at V and 4 bases at J, with 6 bases between. The CDR3 spells CAWSWRYEQYF. Here the CDR3 DNA reads TGTGCCTGGAGTTGGAGGTACGAGCAGTACTTC.

The rearrangement joins TRBV4-1 to TRBJ2-3, with D unresolved. The V gene lost 0 bases and the J gene lost 0 bases, with 4 bases spanning the gap. The germline gives CDR1 MGHRA, CDR2 YSYEKL. The CDR3 runs to 14 residues. DNA for the CDR3: TGCGCCAGCAGCCAAGAACGGAGCACAGATACGCAGTATTTT. Amino acids: CASSQERSTDTQYF.

J is TRBJ2-5 and V is TRBV6-6; the D gene is possibly TRBD1 (5 bases). Germline CDR1 reads MNHNY; CDR2 reads SVGAGI (reference sequence). The CDR3 runs 14 residues. V lost 5 bases and J lost 1, with 11 bases in between. In DNA, the CDR3 is TGTGCCAGCAGTGACAGCCAAATCCAAGAGACCCAGTACTTC. Amino acids: CASSDSQIQETQYF.

The chain is built from TRBV18 and TRBJ1-3; 11 bases map to TRBD1. CDR3 length: 14 residues. Germline V CDR1 and CDR2: KGHSH, LQKENI. The V and J ends lost 3 bases and 8 bases, in that order; junction bases with no gene match: 3. CDR3 nucleotide sequence: TGTGCCAGCTCACCCGGACAGGGGGCTTACACCATATATTTT. Protein: CASSPGQGAYTIYF.

The chain recombines TRBV5-1 with TRBJ2-5; 9 positions match TRBD1. With 5 bases clipped from V and 5 bases from J, the junction kept 19 bases outside the gene matches. This CDR3 is built from 18 residues. In germline, CDR1 is SGHRS, CDR2 YFSETQ. The CDR3 DNA is TGCGCCAGCAGTCTTTATGGCCTATCGGGACAGGGTGTTGAGACCCAGTACTTC. It codes for CASSLYGLSGQGVETQYF. The variable domain in full, completed from reference TRBV5-1 and TRBJ2-5, reads KAGVTQTPRYLIKTRGQQVTLSCSPISGHRSVSWYQQTPGQGLQFLFEYFSETQRNKGNFPGRFSGRQFSNSRSEMNVSTLELGDSALYLCASSLYGLSGQGVETQYFGPGTRLLVL.

The chain employs TRBV4-1 and TRBJ2-7; TRBD1 might be the D (7 bases). Trimming took off 1 base at V and 3 bases at J, with 13 bases between the two ends. The CDR3 is made up of 15 amino acids. Germline CDR1 MGHRA, CDR2 YSYEKL. DNA for the CDR3: TGCGCCAGCAGCCAAGGGCAGGGGGGCATCTACGAGCAGTACTTC. Encoded protein: CASSQGQGGIYEQYF.

This clone was observed a handful of times. V is TRBV2 and J is TRBJ1-6, with TRBD1 matching over 7 bases. Germline V gene lookup returns CDR1 SNHLY and CDR2 FYNNEI. There are 16 residues in the CDR3. V trimming: 4 bases; J trimming: 5 bases; junction bases outside the gene matches: 8. CDR3 nucleotide sequence: TGTGCCAGCAGTGCGCTAAACAGGGGCAATAATTCACCCCTCCACTTT. This sequence encodes CASSALNRGNNSPLHF.

The chain has TRBV5-1 and TRBJ1-1; D possibly corresponds to TRBD1 (5 bases). Germline CDR1 and CDR2: SGHRS and YFSETQ. Trimming took 1 base from V and 3 from J, leaving 10 bases between them. The length of the CDR3 is 14 residues. The CDR3, as DNA: TGCGCCAGCAGCTTGAAACAGGACCACACTGAAGCTTTCTTT. Translation: CASSLKQDHTEAFF.

This rearrangement joins TRBV13 to TRBJ2-7; TRBD1 matches at 8 bases. This CDR3 has 13 residues. Germline lookup yields CDR1 PRHDT and CDR2 FYEKMQ (reference sequence). Trimming at V came to 1 base and at J to 4 bases, leaving 0 bases not matched to a gene. CDR3 coding DNA: TGTGCCAGCAGCTTAGACAGGGGGTACGAGCAGTACTTC. Translation gives CASSLDRGYEQYF.

The chain carries TRBV7-3 and TRBJ1-5; D might be TRBD1 (5 bases). Germline CDR1 SGHTA, CDR2 FQGTGA. The length of the CDR3 is 16 residues. V was shortened by 6 bases and J by 0 bases, with 15 bases between the two germline ends. The CDR3 region is CASSCPTVPSNQPQHF. The CDR3 nucleotides read TGTGCCAGCAGTTGCCCGACAGTCCCTAGCAATCAGCCCCAGCATTTT. The full variable domain, rest sourced from reference TRBV7-3 and TRBJ1-5, is GAGVSQTPSNKVTEKGKYVELRCDPISGHTALYWYRQSLGQGPEFLIYFQGTGAADDSGLPNDRFFAVRPEGSVSTLKIQRTERGDSAVYLCASSCPTVPSNQPQHFGDGTRLSIL.

The chain recombines TRBV27 with TRBJ2-7; D unclear. CDR1 and CDR2 from the germline V gene are MNHEY and SMNVEV (reference sequence). V gave up 5 bases and J gave up 6 bases, with 23 bases separating them. The CDR3 has 16 residues. CDR3: CASSPLDEWSQGEQYF. DNA for the CDR3: TGTGCCAGCAGTCCCCTCGATGAGTGGAGTCAAGGCGAGCAGTACTTC.

J is TRBJ2-2 and V is TRBV5-4; possible D gene TRBD1, 5 bases. Trimming removed 4 bases at V and 5 bases at J, with 24 bases between. Per germline, CDR1 SGHNT and CDR2 YYREEE (reference sequence). The CDR3 is 18 residues long. The CDR3 DNA follows: TGTGCCAGCAGCCCCGACGTGCCAGGGATGGGAAGGACCGGGGAGCTGTTTTTT. Protein sequence: CASSPDVPGMGRTGELFF.

The CDR3 nucleotides read TGTGCCAGCAGCCAAGAAGCGGGGAACAAAAACATTCAGTACTTC. It translates to CASSQEAGNKNIQYF. J is TRBJ2-4 and V is TRBV4-2; 7 bases agree with TRBD2. Trimming removed 0 bases from V and 3 bases from J; junction bases left unmatched: 2. Germline-derived CDR1 and CDR2 are LGHNA and YNFKEQ. The CDR3 is 15 residues long.

The chain combines TRBV30 with TRBJ1-2; 7 bases line up with TRBD1. The V gene end was trimmed by 3 bases and the J gene end by 4 bases; junction bases not matched to a gene: 14. The CDR3 runs to 16 residues. Germline CDR1 is GTSNPN and CDR2 is SVGIG (reference sequence). This chain's CDR3 is CAWSPPGGRGAYGYTF. CDR3 DNA sequence: TGTGCCTGGAGCCCCCCCGGGGGCAGGGGGGCCTATGGCTACACCTTC.

The rearrangement uses TRBV5-1 and TRBJ2-3; 7 nucleotides align to TRBD2. From germline, CDR1 is SGHRS and CDR2 YFSETQ. There are 15 residues in the CDR3. V shed 0 bases, J shed 8 bases, and the junction held 9 bases outside the gene matches. The CDR3 reads CASSLGGDLAGTQYF. CDR3 in DNA: TGCGCCAGCAGCTTGGGCGGGGATTTAGCGGGTACGCAGTATTTT. Combining the CDR3 with reference TRBV5-1 and TRBJ2-3 gives the whole variable domain KAGVTQTPRYLIKTRGQQVTLSCSPISGHRSVSWYQQTPGQGLQFLFEYFSETQRNKGNFPGRFSGRQFSNSRSEMNVSTLELGDSALYLCASSLGGDLAGTQYFGPGTRLTVL.

V is TRBV11-3 and J is TRBJ2-1; TRBD2 aligns across 8 bases. The J segment lost 8 bases and the V segment lost 3 bases, leaving 9 bases of the junction unmatched. CDR3 length: 15 amino acids. The germline V gene encodes CDR1 SGHNT and CDR2 YENEEA. CDR3 DNA sequence: TGTGCCAGCAGCTTGGGCGGGAGGAGTTTGGATGAGCAGTTCTTC. Amino acid sequence: CASSLGGRSLDEQFF.

This clone was found a few times. The V and J genes are TRBV11-3 and TRBJ2-1, with 8 bases lining up with TRBD2. The CDR3 contains 17 residues. V lost 0 bases and J lost 6; bases outside the gene matches: 10. The germline V gene encodes CDR1 SGHNT and CDR2 YENEEA. For the CDR3, the DNA is TGTGCCAGCAGCTTAGATATAGGGCTAGCGGGTCTCAATGAGCAGTTCTTC. Residues: CASSLDIGLAGLNEQFF.

V is TRBV4-2 and J is TRBJ2-5; D is possibly TRBD2 (6 bases). CDR1 is LGHNA, CDR2 YNFKEQ, per germline. Trimming removed 1 base at V and 1 base at J, with 13 bases between. The CDR3 is made up of 16 amino acids. The CDR3 nucleotides read TGTGCCAGCAGCCAAGCCGGTAGCGGCTCCCAAGAGACCCAGTACTTC. Protein product: CASSQAGSGSQETQYF.

This clone was detected a few times. This chain uses TRBV5-6 with TRBJ1-1; D unresolved. The germline gives CDR1 SGHDT, CDR2 YYEEEE. Trimming took 0 bases from V and 8 from J, leaving 14 bases between them. The CDR3 has 14 residues. The CDR3 sequence is CASSLEADAVEAFF. The DNA of the CDR3 is TGTGCCAGCAGCTTGGAAGCGGACGCCGTAGAAGCTTTCTTT.

This clone was seen only a few times. The chain recombines TRBV7-3 with TRBJ2-1; possibly TRBD2 for D (5 bases). The CDR3 is made up of 16 amino acids. V lost 2 bases and J lost 7, with 18 bases in between. In germline, CDR1 is SGHTA, CDR2 FQGTGA. The CDR3 sequence is CASSLWRRTVRNEQFF. The CDR3 bases are TGTGCCAGCAGCTTATGGAGGCGGACGGTGCGGAATGAGCAGTTCTTC.

The genes are TRBV5-4 and TRBJ1-1; maybe TRBD1 (6 bases). V was cut by 2 bases and J by 3 bases, with 14 bases left in between. This CDR3 is built from 15 residues. Germline V lookup: CDR1 SGHNT, CDR2 YYREEE (reference sequence). The CDR3: CASSFMSGAHTEAFF. The CDR3 DNA sequence: TGTGCCAGCAGCTTTATGTCAGGGGCCCACACTGAAGCTTTCTTT.

Concerning this clone itself: Additional DNA sequences in this sample encode the identical CDR3. This chain connects TRBV19 to TRBJ2-3; 10 nucleotides line up with TRBD2. The CDR3 is 15 amino acids. The V segment lost 3 bases and the J segment 4 bases; nucleotides outside the gene matches: 4. CDR1 and CDR2 from the germline V gene are LNHDA and SQIVND (reference sequence). CDR3: CASSILAGVSDTQYF. Written as DNA, the CDR3 is TGTGCCAGTAGTATCCTAGCGGGAGTGTCAGATACGCAGTATTTT.